The 21 T cell receptor beta chains presented below share a single source sample, sequenced in a study of technical replicates of blood from several donors. TCRdb's table, derived via immunoSEQ multiplex PCR, lists solely in-frame clones and lacks some. The data contain fewer than 100,000 clones, about 95% of them seen just once; the ten biggest clones take up over 0.25%. The sample comprised T cells isolated from PBMCs. The receptors stem from a human donor in good health.

V usage is TRBV7-9 and J usage is TRBJ2-1, with 8 nucleotides matching TRBD2. The CDR3 has 15 amino acids. With V trimmed by 2 bases and J by 4 bases, 4 bases remained unmatched. Germline V gene data show CDR1 as SEHNR and CDR2 as FQNEAQ (reference sequence). CDR3 DNA: TGTGCCAGCAGCTTACTCGCGGGAGGATACAATGAGCAGTTCTTC. Encoded protein: CASSLLAGGYNEQFF.

The chain carries TRBV28 and TRBJ1-1, with 7 bases that match TRBD1. After removal of 8 bases from V and 4 bases from J, the junction contained 4 bases not matched to a gene. CDR3 length equals 12 residues. From germline, CDR1 is MDHEN and CDR2 SYDVKM. The CDR3 coding sequence is TGTGCCAGCCTTGACAGGGCCACTGAAGCTTTCTTT. It yields the protein CASLDRATEAFF.

The gene calls are TRBV5-8 and TRBJ1-3; TRBD1 might be the D (5 bases). V gave up 6 bases and J gave up 0 bases, with 19 bases separating them. The CDR3 contains 17 residues. The germline gives CDR1 SGHTS, CDR2 YDEGEE. The CDR3 loop is CASNMGGNYDSGNTIYF. CDR3 coding DNA: TGTGCCAGCAATATGGGGGGGAACTACGACTCTGGAAACACCATATATTTT.

This chain connects TRBV30 to TRBJ1-6, with 8 bases identical to TRBD1. Germline values: CDR1 GTSNPN, CDR2 SVGIG (reference sequence). V shed 4 bases and J 11 bases; nucleotides not matched to a gene: 10. This CDR3 comprises 14 residues. Here the CDR3 DNA reads TGTGCCTGGACGCAGGGGGCGGTTGTTCCACCCCTCCACTTT. This sequence encodes CAWTQGAVVPPLHF.

The rearrangement links TRBV19 to TRBJ2-5; TRBD1 might be the D (6 bases). The germline V and J ends were trimmed by 3 bases and 4 bases, with 12 bases remaining between them. Germline CDR1 and CDR2: LNHDA and SQIVND (reference sequence). This CDR3 has 14 amino acids. In DNA form, the CDR3 reads TGTGCCAGTAGTATCCAAGGGGGTGGAGAGACCCAGTACTTC. Translated, it gives CASSIQGGGETQYF.

The table lists this clone with a count of one. The chain has TRBV27 and TRBJ2-5; 11 positions match TRBD2. The CDR3 runs to 15 residues. Per the germline V gene, CDR1 is MNHEY and CDR2 is SMNVEV (reference sequence). The V and J ends lost 6 bases and 5 bases, in that order; junction bases with no gene match: 8. This CDR3 reads CASSQGLAGRETQYF. The CDR3 DNA sequence: TGTGCCAGCAGCCAAGGACTAGCGGGCCGGGAGACCCAGTACTTC.

The count of this clone is one. This chain connects TRBV5-1 to TRBJ2-1; tentative D call: TRBD2 (5 bases). The CDR3 extends over 13 amino acids. Per the germline V gene, CDR1 is SGHRS and CDR2 is YFSETQ. V gave up 2 bases and J gave up 8 bases, with 11 bases separating them. The CDR3 reads CASSFASGDEQFF. In DNA form, the CDR3 reads TGCGCCAGCAGCTTTGCCAGCGGAGATGAGCAGTTCTTC.

CDR3 region: CAWIHSGNTIYF. CDR3 in DNA: TGTGCCTGGATCCACTCGGGAAACACCATATATTTT. The rearrangement links TRBV30 to TRBJ1-3; D uncertain. This CDR3 is 12 amino acids long. V lost 4 bases to trimming and J lost 4 bases, with 8 bases between them. Germline loops: CDR1 GTSNPN, CDR2 SVGIG (reference sequence). Full variable domain (outside the CDR3, taken from reference TRBV30 and TRBJ1-3): SQTIHQWPATLVQPVGSPLSLECTVEGTSNPNLYWYRQAAGRGLQLLFYSVGIGQISSEVPQNLSASRPQDRQFILSSKKLLLSDSGFYLCAWIHSGNTIYFGEGSWLTVV.

The gene calls are TRBV14 and TRBJ1-2; perhaps TRBD1 as D (5 bases). The CDR3 has 14 amino acids. Trimming shortened V by 0 bases and J by 5 bases, and 10 bases separated the two germline ends. The germline V gene has CDR1 SGHDN and CDR2 FVKESK. This CDR3 reads CASSQEAGWYGYTF. As DNA, the CDR3 is TGTGCCAGCAGCCAAGAGGCAGGGTGGTATGGCTACACCTTC. Looking up the rest from reference TRBV14 and TRBJ1-2 gives the full variable domain: EAGVTQFPSHSVIEKGQTVTLRCDPISGHDNLYWYRRVMGKEIKFLLHFVKESKQDESGMPNNRFLAERTGGTYSTLKVQPAELEDSGVYFCASSQEAGWYGYTFGSGTRLTVV.

The V gene is TRBV28, the J gene TRBJ2-3, with D perhaps matching TRBD2 (7 bases). Germline V CDR1 and CDR2: MDHEN, SYDVKM. The CDR3 totals 14 residues. The V end lost 8 bases, the J end lost 3 bases, and 15 bases lay between the germline ends. CDR3 nucleotide sequence: TGTGCCAGCCGTAGGGGGGGAGTAACAGATACGCAGTATTTT. Protein sequence: CASRRGGVTDTQYF. Filled out from reference TRBV28 and TRBJ2-3, the complete variable domain reads DVKVTQSSRYLVKRTGEKVFLECVQDMDHENMFWYRQDPGLGLRLIYFSYDVKMKEKGDIPEGYSVSREKKERFSLILESASTNQTSMYLCASRRGGVTDTQYFGPGTRLTVL.

The chain couples TRBV27 to TRBJ2-1; D unresolved. Germline V CDR1 and CDR2: MNHEY, SMNVEV (reference sequence). V dropped 2 bases and J dropped 7 bases, with 9 bases sitting between them. This CDR3 comprises 13 residues. The CDR3 DNA reads TGTGCCAGCAGTTTAGCCGCAGAAAATGAGCAGTTCTTC. Protein sequence: CASSLAAENEQFF.

This chain joins TRBV19 and TRBJ1-2, with TRBD1 matching over 7 bases. Germline V gives CDR1 LNHDA, CDR2 SQIVND (reference sequence). The CDR3 is made up of 12 amino acids. Trimming at V came to 8 bases and at J to 5 bases, leaving 5 bases not matched to a gene. The CDR3 DNA reads as TGTGCCAGTGTGGACAGGATATATGGCTACACCTTC. Its protein is CASVDRIYGYTF.

The rearrangement joins TRBV19 to TRBJ1-5; possibly TRBD1 for D (6 bases). The CDR3 totals 12 residues. In germline, CDR1 is LNHDA, CDR2 SQIVND (reference sequence). Trimming took 10 bases from V and 3 from J, leaving 10 bases between them. The CDR3 DNA reads as TGTGCCACCGGACAGTACAATCAGCCCCAGCATTTT. This translates into CATGQYNQPQHF.

J is TRBJ2-2 and V is TRBV9, with D perhaps TRBD2 (5 bases). CDR1 is SGDLS, CDR2 YYNGEE, per germline. V was trimmed by 2 bases and J by 5 bases, leaving 13 bases between them. The CDR3 spans 15 residues. CDR3 protein: CASSVDSTWTGELFF. The DNA for the CDR3 is TGTGCCAGCAGCGTGGACTCTACCTGGACCGGGGAGCTGTTTTTT.

The chain recombines TRBV6-5 with TRBJ1-1; 7 nucleotides match TRBD1. This CDR3 has 14 amino acids. V lost 4 bases to trimming and J lost 7 bases; unmatched junction nucleotides: 9. Germline-derived CDR1 and CDR2 are MNHEY and SVGAGI. In nucleotides, the CDR3 is TGTGCCAGCAGTTCCGACAGGGAAGGTGTTGAAGCTTTCTTT. This translates into CASSSDREGVEAFF.

V gene TRBV19 combines with J gene TRBJ1-2, with 8 bases identical to TRBD1. Germline lookup yields CDR1 LNHDA and CDR2 SQIVND (reference sequence). The CDR3 is made up of 15 amino acids. Trimming cost V 5 bases and J 7 bases; bases outside gene matches: 12. CDR3: CASSFRQGRESGYTF. For the CDR3, the DNA is TGTGCCAGTAGTTTTCGACAGGGGCGTGAATCTGGCTACACCTTC.

This rearrangement joins TRBV13 to TRBJ2-7, with TRBD2 identical over 11 bases. The ends lost 5 bases at V and 6 bases at J; junction bases unmatched: 15. The CDR3 loop spans 17 amino acids. Germline V CDR1 and CDR2: PRHDT, FYEKMQ (reference sequence). CDR3 DNA: TGTGCCAGCAGCACACGACGTCGACTAGCGGGATCAAGCGAGCAGTACTTC. Translation: CASSTRRRLAGSSEQYF.

The chain carries TRBV11-2 and TRBJ2-7, with TRBD1 identical over 8 bases. Germline CDR1 SGHAT, CDR2 FQNNGV. This CDR3 comprises 14 residues. The V segment lost 1 base and the J segment 5 bases; nucleotides outside the gene matches: 4. CDR3 DNA: TGTGCCAGCAGCTTAGCCAGGGGGCTTAACGAGCAGTACTTC. It translates to CASSLARGLNEQYF.

This chain joins TRBV19 and TRBJ2-7, with TRBD1 identical over 8 bases. The germline V gene has CDR1 LNHDA and CDR2 SQIVND (reference sequence). V shed 4 bases and J 3 bases; nucleotides not matched to a gene: 11. This CDR3 has 16 amino acids. This CDR3 is CASSKNRGDRRYEQYF. The CDR3, as DNA: TGTGCCAGTAGTAAGAACAGGGGGGATAGACGCTACGAGCAGTACTTC.

The V call is TRBV27, the J call TRBJ2-7; 7 bases match TRBD1. The CDR3 extends over 14 amino acids. J gave up 3 bases and V 7 bases, and 9 bases lay outside the gene matches. Germline lookup yields CDR1 MNHEY and CDR2 SMNVEV (reference sequence). The CDR3 sequence is CASTERAGGYEQYF. The CDR3 DNA reads TGTGCCAGCACCGAAAGGGCAGGGGGCTACGAGCAGTACTTC.

V usage is TRBV30 and J usage is TRBJ2-7, with TRBD1 identical over 7 bases. J was trimmed by 6 bases and V by 2 bases; bases with no gene match: 16. The CDR3 loop spans 16 amino acids. Germline V CDR1 and CDR2: GTSNPN, SVGIG (reference sequence). CDR3 amino acids: CAWSTLDRVLLGEQYF. The CDR3 DNA sequence: TGTGCCTGGAGTACCCTTGACAGGGTCCTCTTAGGCGAGCAGTACTTC.